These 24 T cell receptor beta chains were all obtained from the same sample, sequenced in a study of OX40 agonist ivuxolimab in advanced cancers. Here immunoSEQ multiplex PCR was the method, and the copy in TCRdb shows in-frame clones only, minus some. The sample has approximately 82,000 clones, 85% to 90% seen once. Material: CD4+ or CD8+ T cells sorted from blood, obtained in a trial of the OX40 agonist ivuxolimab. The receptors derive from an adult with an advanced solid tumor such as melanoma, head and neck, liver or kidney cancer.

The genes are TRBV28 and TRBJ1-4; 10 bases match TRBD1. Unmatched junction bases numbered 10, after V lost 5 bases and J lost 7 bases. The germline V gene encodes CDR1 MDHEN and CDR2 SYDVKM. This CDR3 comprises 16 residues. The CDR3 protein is CASSPTTGGLGEKLFF. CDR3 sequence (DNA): TGTGCCAGCAGTCCAACGACAGGGGGCCTGGGTGAAAAACTGTTTTTT.

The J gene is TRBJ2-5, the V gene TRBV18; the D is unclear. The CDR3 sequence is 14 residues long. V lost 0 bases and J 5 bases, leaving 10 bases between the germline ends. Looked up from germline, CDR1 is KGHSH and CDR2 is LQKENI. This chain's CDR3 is CASSPPGLLETQYF. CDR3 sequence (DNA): TGTGCCAGCTCACCACCAGGTCTACTGGAGACCCAGTACTTC.

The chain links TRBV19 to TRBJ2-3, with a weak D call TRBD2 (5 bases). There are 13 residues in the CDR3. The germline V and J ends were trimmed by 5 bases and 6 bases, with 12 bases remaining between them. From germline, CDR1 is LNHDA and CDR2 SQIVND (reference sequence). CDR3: CASSPPEVDTQYF. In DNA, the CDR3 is TGTGCCAGTAGTCCTCCGGAGGTGGATACGCAGTATTTT.

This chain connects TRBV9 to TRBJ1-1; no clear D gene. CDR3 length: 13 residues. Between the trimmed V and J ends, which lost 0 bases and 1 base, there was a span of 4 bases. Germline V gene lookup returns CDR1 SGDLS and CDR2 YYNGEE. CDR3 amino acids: CASSVEGNTEAFF. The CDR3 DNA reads TGTGCCAGCAGCGTAGAAGGGAACACTGAAGCTTTCTTT.

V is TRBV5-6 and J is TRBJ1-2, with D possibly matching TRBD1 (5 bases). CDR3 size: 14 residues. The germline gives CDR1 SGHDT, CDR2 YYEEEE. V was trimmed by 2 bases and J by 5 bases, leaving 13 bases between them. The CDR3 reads CASSLWGVRYGYTF. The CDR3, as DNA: TGTGCCAGCAGCTTATGGGGGGTCAGATATGGCTACACCTTC.

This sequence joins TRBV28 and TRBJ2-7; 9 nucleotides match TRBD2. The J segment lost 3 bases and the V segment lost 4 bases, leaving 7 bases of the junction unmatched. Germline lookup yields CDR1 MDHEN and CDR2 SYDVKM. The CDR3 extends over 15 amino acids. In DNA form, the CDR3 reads TGTGCCAGCAGTTCCCCAGCGGGAGGAAGCTACGAGCAGTACTTC. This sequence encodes CASSSPAGGSYEQYF.

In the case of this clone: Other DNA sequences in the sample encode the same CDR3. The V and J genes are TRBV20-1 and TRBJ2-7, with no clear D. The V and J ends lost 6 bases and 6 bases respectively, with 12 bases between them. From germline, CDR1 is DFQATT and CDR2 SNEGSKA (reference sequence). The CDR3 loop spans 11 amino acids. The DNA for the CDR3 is TGCAGTGCCGCTCGAGGTAGCGAGCAGTACTTC. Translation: CSAARGSEQYF.

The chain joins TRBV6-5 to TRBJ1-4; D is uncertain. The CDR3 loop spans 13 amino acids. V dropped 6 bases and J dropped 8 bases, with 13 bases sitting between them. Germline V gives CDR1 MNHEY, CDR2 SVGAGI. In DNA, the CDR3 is TGTGCCAGCAGAGAGAGCGGTGGAGAAAAACTGTTTTTT. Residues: CASRESGGEKLFF.

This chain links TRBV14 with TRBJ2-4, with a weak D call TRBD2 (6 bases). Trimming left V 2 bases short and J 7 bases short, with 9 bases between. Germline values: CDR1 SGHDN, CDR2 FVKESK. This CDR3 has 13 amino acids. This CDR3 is CASSQNSGNIQYF. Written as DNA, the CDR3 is TGTGCCAGCAGCCAAAACAGCGGGAACATTCAGTACTTC.

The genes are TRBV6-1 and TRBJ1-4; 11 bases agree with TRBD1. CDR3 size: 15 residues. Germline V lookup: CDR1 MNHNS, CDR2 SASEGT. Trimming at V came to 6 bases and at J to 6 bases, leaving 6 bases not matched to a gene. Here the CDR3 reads CASRLLGQGDEKLFF. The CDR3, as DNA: TGTGCCAGCAGGCTGCTGGGACAGGGGGATGAAAAACTGTTTTTT.

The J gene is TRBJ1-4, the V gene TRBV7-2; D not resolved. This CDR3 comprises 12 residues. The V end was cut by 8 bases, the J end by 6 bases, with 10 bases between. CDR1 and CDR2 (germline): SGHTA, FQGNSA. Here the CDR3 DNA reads TGTGCCAGCTCCGACCGGCATGAAAAACTGTTTTTT. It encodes CASSDRHEKLFF.

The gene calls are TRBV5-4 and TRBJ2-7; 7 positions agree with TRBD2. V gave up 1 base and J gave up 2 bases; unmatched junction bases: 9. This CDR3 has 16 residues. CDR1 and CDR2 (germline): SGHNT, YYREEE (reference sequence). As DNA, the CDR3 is TGTGCCAGCAGCTTGTTTGGGGGAGGGCCACCCTACGAGCAGTACTTC. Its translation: CASSLFGGGPPYEQYF.

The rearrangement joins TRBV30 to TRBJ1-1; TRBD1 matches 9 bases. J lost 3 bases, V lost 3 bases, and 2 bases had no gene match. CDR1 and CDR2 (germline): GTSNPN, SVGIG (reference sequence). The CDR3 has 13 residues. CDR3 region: CAWSRDRDTEAFF. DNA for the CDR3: TGTGCCTGGAGCCGGGACAGGGACACTGAAGCTTTCTTT.

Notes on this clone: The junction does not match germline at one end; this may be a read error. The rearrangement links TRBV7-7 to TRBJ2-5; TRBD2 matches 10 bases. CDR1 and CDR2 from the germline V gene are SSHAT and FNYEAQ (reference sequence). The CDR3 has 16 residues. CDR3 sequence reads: CASSLGASGSTETQYF. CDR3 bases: TGTGCTAGCAGCCTAGGCGCTAGCGGGAGTACGGAGACCCAGTACTTC.

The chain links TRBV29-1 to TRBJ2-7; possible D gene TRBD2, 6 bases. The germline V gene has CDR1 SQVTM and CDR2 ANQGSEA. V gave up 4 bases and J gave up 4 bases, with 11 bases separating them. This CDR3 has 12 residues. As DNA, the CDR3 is TGCAGCGTTGGCGGGGCCCCTTACGAGCAGTACTTC. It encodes CSVGGAPYEQYF.

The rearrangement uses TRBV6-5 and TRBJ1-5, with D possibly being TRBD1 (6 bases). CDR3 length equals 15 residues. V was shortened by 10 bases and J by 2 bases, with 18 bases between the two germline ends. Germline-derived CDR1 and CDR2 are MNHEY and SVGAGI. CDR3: CATKGQPGGNQPQHF. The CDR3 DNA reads TGTGCCACCAAAGGACAGCCAGGGGGCAATCAGCCCCAGCATTTT.

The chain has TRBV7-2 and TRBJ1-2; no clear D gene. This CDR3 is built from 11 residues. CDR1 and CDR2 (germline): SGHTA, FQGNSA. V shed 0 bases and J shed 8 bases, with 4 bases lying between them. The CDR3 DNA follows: TGTGCCAGCAGCTTAGCAGAGGGCTACACCTTC. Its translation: CASSLAEGYTF.

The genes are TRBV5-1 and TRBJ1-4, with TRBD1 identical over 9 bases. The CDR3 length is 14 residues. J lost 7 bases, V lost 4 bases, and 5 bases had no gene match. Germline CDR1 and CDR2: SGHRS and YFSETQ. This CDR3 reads CASSQGQGGEKLFF. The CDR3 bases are TGCGCCAGCAGCCAGGGACAGGGTGGTGAAAAACTGTTTTTT.

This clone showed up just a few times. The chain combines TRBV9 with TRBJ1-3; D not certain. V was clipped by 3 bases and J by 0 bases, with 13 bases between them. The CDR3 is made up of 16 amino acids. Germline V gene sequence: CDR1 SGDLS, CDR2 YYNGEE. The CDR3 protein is CASSALDSSSGNTIYF. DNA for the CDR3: TGTGCCAGCAGCGCCCTGGACTCGAGCTCTGGAAACACCATATATTTT.

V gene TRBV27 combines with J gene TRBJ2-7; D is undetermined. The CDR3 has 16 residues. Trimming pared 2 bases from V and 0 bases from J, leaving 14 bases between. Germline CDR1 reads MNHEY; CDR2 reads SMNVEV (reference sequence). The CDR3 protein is CASSLEAARSSYEQYF. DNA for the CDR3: TGTGCCAGCAGTTTAGAGGCGGCTCGTAGCTCCTACGAGCAGTACTTC.

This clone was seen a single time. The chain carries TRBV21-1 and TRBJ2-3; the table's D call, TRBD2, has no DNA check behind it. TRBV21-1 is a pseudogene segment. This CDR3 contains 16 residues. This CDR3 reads CASSISQGLEADTQYF. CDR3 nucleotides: TGTGCCAGCAGCATTTCGCAGGGACTGGAGGCAGATACGCAGTATTTT.

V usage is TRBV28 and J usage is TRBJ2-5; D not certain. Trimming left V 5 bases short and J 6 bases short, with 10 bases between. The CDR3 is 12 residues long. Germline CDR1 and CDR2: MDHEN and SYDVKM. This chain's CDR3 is CASSTVLQTQYF. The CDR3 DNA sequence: TGTGCCAGCAGTACCGTCCTCCAGACCCAGTACTTC.

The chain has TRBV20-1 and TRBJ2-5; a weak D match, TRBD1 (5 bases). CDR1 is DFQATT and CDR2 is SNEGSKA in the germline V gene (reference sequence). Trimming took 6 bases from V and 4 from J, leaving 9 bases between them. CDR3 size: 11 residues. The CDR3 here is CSAWGGETQYF. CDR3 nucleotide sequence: TGCAGTGCCTGGGGCGGAGAGACCCAGTACTTC.

The CDR3 protein is CASSPGRGLNTEAFF. CDR3 DNA: TGTGCCAGCAGTCCGGGGCGGGGACTGAACACTGAAGCTTTCTTT. V usage is TRBV7-3 and J usage is TRBJ1-1; possibly TRBD1 for D (5 bases). The CDR3 totals 15 residues. The germline gives CDR1 SGHTA, CDR2 FQGTGA. The V end was cut by 6 bases, the J end by 0 bases, with 14 bases between.